This TCR beta chain was sequenced for a study of blood T cells in healthy people across ages. The donors, all healthy, were Caucasians living in Russia, aged about 6 to 90. A second roughly 6 to 11 cycle PCR used barcoded and J-beta primers. Each CDR3 protein is one row after TCRdb ran MiXCR on the 5' RACE reads. The sample has some 930,000 distinct CDR3 sequences, about 28% seen once; the top ten hold about 9.4%. V was clipped by 1 base and J by 9 bases, with 7 bases between them. The CDR3 runs 12 residues. CDR1 is MNHEY and CDR2 is SVGAGI in the germline V gene. These data were likewise used in another study, on T cells of mothers and their children.

The chain has TRBV6-5 and TRBJ2-1, with D perhaps matching TRBD1 or TRBD2 (5 bases each). The sequenced material came from blood. This clonotype was obtained from a middle-aged woman in good health. The CDR3 DNA sequence: TGTGCCAGCAGTTACTGGGGGTCTGAGCAGTTCTTC. Translation gives CASSYWGSEQFF.